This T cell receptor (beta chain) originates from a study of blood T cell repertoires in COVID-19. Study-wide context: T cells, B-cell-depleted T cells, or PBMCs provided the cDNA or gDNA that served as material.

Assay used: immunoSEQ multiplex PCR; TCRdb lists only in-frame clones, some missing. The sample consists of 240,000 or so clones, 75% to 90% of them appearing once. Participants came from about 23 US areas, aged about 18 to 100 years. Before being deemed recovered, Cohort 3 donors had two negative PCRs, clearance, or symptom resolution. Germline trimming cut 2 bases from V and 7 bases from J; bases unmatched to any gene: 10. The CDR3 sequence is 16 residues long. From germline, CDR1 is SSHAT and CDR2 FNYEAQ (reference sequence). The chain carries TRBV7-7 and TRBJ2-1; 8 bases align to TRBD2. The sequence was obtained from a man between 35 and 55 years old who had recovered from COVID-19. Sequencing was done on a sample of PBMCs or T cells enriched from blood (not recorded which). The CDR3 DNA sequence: TGTGCCAGCAGCTTAAACCTCGGGGGGGCAGGAAATGAGCAGTTCTTC. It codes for CASSLNLGGAGNEQFF. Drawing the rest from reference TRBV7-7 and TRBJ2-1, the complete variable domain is GAGVSQSPRYKVTKRGQDVTLRCDPISSHATLYWYQQALGQGPEFLTYFNYEAQPDKSGLPSDRFSAERPEGSISTLTIQRTEQRDSAMYRCASSLNLGGAGNEQFFGPGTRLTVL.